Following are 2 T cell receptor beta chains from one sample sequenced in a study of T cell changes during pregnancy in multiple sclerosis. Profiling relied on immunoSEQ multiplex PCR, and the TCRdb table lists in-frame clones only, not all of them. The profile covers approximately 110,000 clones, with roughly 90% appearing a single time and about 3.2% taken by the ten largest. This material consisted of peripheral blood, taken after pregnancy. Every receptor here comes from a female donor with multiple sclerosis, enrolled in a pregnancy study.

A few counts support this clone. The V call is TRBV19, the J call TRBJ1-1, with TRBD1 identical over 8 bases. There are 15 residues in the CDR3. V gave up 6 bases and J gave up 1 base; unmatched junction bases: 7. Germline-derived CDR1 and CDR2 are LNHDA and SQIVND (reference sequence). The CDR3 nucleotides are TGTGCCAGTAGCCTGACAGGGGCCGCGAACACTGAAGCTTTCTTT. This encodes CASSLTGAANTEAFF.

This chain connects TRBV18 to TRBJ1-3, with D unresolved. The germline CDR1 and CDR2 sequences are KGHSH and LQKENI. Trimming stripped 1 base from V and 0 bases from J, with 19 bases between. This CDR3 is 19 amino acids long. The CDR3 sequence: CASSPRPKEILRSGNTIYF. Here the CDR3 DNA reads TGTGCCAGCTCACCACGCCCCAAGGAGATCCTCCGCTCTGGAAACACCATATATTTT.